One and the same sample provided the 12 T cell receptor beta chains below, sequenced in a study of STAT3 mutations in large granular lymphocyte leukemia (dated by TCRdb to the late 2010s). Study-level results and caveats: Every T-LGLL patient showed at least one immunodominant TCRbeta clonotype, and about half showed multiple immunodominant subclonotypes.

These receptors have no identified antigens. Receptor libraries were prepared by the immunoSEQ multiplex PCR assay. In TCRdb, the immuneACCESS table is reduced to in-frame sequences with V and J assigned. These tables do not hold every clone; where another copy was compared, an unresolved V gene accounts for under half, and the others remain unexplained. The sample profile shows around 3,600 clones; about 73% of them were found once. The ten biggest clones cover 25% to 35% of the sample. Material: peripheral blood mononuclear cells. The receptors were gathered from a man between 60 and 75 years old with T-cell large granular lymphocyte leukemia. Some clones in this sample may be carry-over from other donors' samples. The age is the age at diagnosis.

The chain joins TRBV5-1 to TRBJ1-4, with no clear D. The V gene lost 10 bases and the J gene lost 5 bases, with 18 bases spanning the gap. Per germline, CDR1 SGHRS and CDR2 YFSETQ. CDR3 length: 14 amino acids. The CDR3 region has the DNA TGCGCCGCAGCCTCCTCAGGTGACAATGAAAAACTGTTTTTT. This sequence encodes CAAASSGDNEKLFF.

This chain links TRBV10-2 with TRBJ2-7; D ambiguous. Trimming shortened V by 7 bases and J by 1 base, and 8 bases separated the two germline ends. The CDR3 contains 12 residues. From germline, CDR1 is WSHSY and CDR2 SAAADI. The CDR3, as DNA: TGCGCCAGCATCTCCGGATCCTACGAGCAGTACTTC. As protein: CASISGSYEQYF.

The V and J genes are TRBV9 and TRBJ1-2; no reliable D call. The CDR3 loop spans 15 amino acids. The germline V gene encodes CDR1 SGDLS and CDR2 YYNGEE. The V end was cut by 3 bases, the J end by 0 bases, with 12 bases between. The CDR3 coding sequence is TGTGCCAGCAGCGCCGCAGCCGGAGCTAACTATGGCTACACCTTC. It yields the protein CASSAAAGANYGYTF.

This clone was picked up one time. The chain joins TRBV4-3 to TRBJ2-3; no clear D gene. The CDR3 has 15 residues. CDR1 is LGHNA and CDR2 is YSLEER in the germline V gene. Trimming removed 0 bases from V and 6 bases from J, with 13 bases in between. The CDR3 reads CASSQERSEVDTQYF. The DNA of the CDR3 is TGCGCCAGCAGCCAAGAGAGGTCGGAAGTGGATACGCAGTATTTT.

Comments on this clone: One end of the junction does not line up with germline, which may come from a read error. The chain links TRBV6-5 to TRBJ2-1; no definite D call. The CDR3 consists of 12 residues. Germline V gene data show CDR1 as MNHEY and CDR2 as SVGAGI. This CDR3 is CASSYSKVEEVF. Written as DNA, the CDR3 is TGTGCCAGCAGTTACTCGAAAGTTGAAGAGGTCTTC.

This sequence joins TRBV5-1 and TRBJ2-3; D gene unclear. The CDR3 is 15 residues long. Germline-derived CDR1 and CDR2 are SGHRS and YFSETQ. V dropped 0 bases and J dropped 8 bases, with 16 bases sitting between them. CDR3 DNA: TGCGCCAGCAGCTTGGACCCGGACGAAATGGGTACGCAGTATTTT. Translating it yields CASSLDPDEMGTQYF.

This sequence joins TRBV7-9 and TRBJ1-4; 7 bases match TRBD1. Germline values: CDR1 SEHNR, CDR2 FQNEAQ (reference sequence). The CDR3 contains 15 residues. The V gene end was trimmed by 1 base and the J gene end by 3 bases; junction bases not matched to a gene: 2. The CDR3: CASSLGQGPNEKLFF. Here the CDR3 DNA reads TGTGCCAGCAGCTTAGGACAGGGTCCTAATGAAAAACTGTTTTTT.

In DNA, the CDR3 is TGCGCCAGCAGCTTGAATTGGGGCGCAAATGAAAAACTGTTTTTT. Translating gives CASSLNWGANEKLFF. J is TRBJ1-4 and V is TRBV5-1; possibly TRBD1 for D (5 bases). The CDR3 length is 15 residues. In germline, CDR1 is SGHRS, CDR2 YFSETQ. The germline V and J ends were trimmed by 1 base and 5 bases, with 12 bases remaining between them.

This chain uses TRBV6-6 with TRBJ1-2; TRBD1 might be the D (5 bases). The CDR3 is 13 residues long. Germline values: CDR1 MNHNY, CDR2 SVGAGI (reference sequence). V lost 6 bases and J 3 bases, leaving 11 bases between the germline ends. The CDR3, as DNA: TGTGCCAGCAGACCCCAGGGTTACTATGGCTACACCTTC. Protein product: CASRPQGYYGYTF.

The chain links TRBV5-4 to TRBJ1-2; 9 bases are shared with TRBD1. CDR3 length equals 17 residues. The germline V gene has CDR1 SGHNT and CDR2 YYREEE (reference sequence). With 7 bases clipped from V and 8 bases from J, the junction kept 21 bases outside the gene matches. The CDR3 DNA reads TGTGCCAGCGGCCTGAGGACAGGGGCCCAGTTGTACGGAGGCTACACCTTC. Translated, it gives CASGLRTGAQLYGGYTF.

J is TRBJ2-7 and V is TRBV14; 9 nucleotides align to TRBD1. There are 14 residues in the CDR3. The V and J ends lost 4 bases and 6 bases, in that order; junction bases with no gene match: 7. The germline CDR1 and CDR2 sequences are SGHDN and FVKESK. This CDR3 reads CASSPGTGYLEQYF. The CDR3 DNA reads TGTGCCAGCAGCCCCGGGACAGGGTATCTCGAGCAGTACTTC.

This clone was recorded only once. This likely stems from a read error, as it lies one base from a far larger clone. The chain carries TRBV5-4 and TRBJ1-2; D not certain. CDR1 and CDR2 (germline): SGHNT, YYREEE (reference sequence). The V and J ends lost 4 bases and 6 bases respectively, with 19 bases between them. The CDR3 consists of 15 residues. Here the CDR3 reads CASSQDRHEEDGYTF. Written as DNA, the CDR3 is TGTGCCAGCAGCCAAGATAGGCATGAAGAGGATGGCTACACCTTC.